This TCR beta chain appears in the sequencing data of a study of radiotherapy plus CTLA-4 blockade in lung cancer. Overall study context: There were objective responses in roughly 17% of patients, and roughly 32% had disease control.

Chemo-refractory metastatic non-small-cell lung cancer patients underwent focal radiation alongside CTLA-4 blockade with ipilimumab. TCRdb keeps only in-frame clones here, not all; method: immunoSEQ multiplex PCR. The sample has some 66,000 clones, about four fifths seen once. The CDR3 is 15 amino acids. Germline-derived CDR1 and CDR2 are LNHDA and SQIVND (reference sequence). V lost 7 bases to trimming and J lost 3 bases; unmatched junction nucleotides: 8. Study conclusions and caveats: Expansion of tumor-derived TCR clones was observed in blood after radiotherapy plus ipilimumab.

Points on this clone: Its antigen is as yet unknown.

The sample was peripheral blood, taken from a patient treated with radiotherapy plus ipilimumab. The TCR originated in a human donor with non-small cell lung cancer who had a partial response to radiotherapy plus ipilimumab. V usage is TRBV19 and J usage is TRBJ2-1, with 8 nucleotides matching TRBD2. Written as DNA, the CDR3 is TGTGCCAGTACCCCAACTAGCGGCCGCTACAATGAGCAGTTCTTC. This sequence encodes CASTPTSGRYNEQFF.